The 9 T cell receptor beta chains below come from one sample, sequenced in a study of T-cell reconstitution after alpha-beta-depleted transplantation in children. TCRbeta library preparation incorporated unique molecular identifiers. TCRdb passed the PCR reads through MiXCR, listing each CDR3 protein once. Among 300,000 to 400,000 distinct CDR3 sequences listed, about a sixth were seen once. The sample here was PBMCs, mostly from graft donor cells, taken 360 days after TCRalphabeta/CD19-depleted stem cell transplant. The source is a male patient aged 2-15 years who had a stem cell transplant for acute lymphoblastic leukemia, so the T cells may come from the graft donor.

This clonotype was detected only a few times. This chain connects TRBV6-5 to TRBJ2-7; weak D call: TRBD1 (7 bases). This CDR3 contains 15 residues. CDR1 is MNHEY and CDR2 is SVGAGI in the germline V gene. V was clipped by 2 bases and J by 5 bases, with 16 bases between them. The CDR3 DNA sequence: TGTGCCAGCAGTTACGCGGAGGGGGCGTTACACGAGCAGTACTTC. Translation gives CASSYAEGALHEQYF.

The chain has TRBV7-9 and TRBJ1-5; TRBD1 matches 9 bases. V was pared by 4 bases and J by 5 bases, with 6 bases of the junction left unmatched. The CDR3 spans 15 residues. Germline V CDR1 and CDR2: SEHNR, FQNEAQ (reference sequence). The CDR3 sequence is CASSSGQGNYQPQHF. The CDR3 DNA follows: TGTGCCAGCAGCTCGGGACAGGGAAATTATCAGCCCCAGCATTTT.

The table lists this clonotype with a few counts. This sequence joins TRBV7-8 and TRBJ2-1; TRBD2 aligns across 8 bases. The germline gives CDR1 SGHVS, CDR2 FQNEAQ. The CDR3 is 13 amino acids. V shed 1 base, J shed 11 bases, and the junction held 4 bases outside the gene matches. The CDR3 region has the DNA TGTGCCAGCAGCTTAGAAGCGGGGGCACAGCAGTTCTTC. The encoded protein is CASSLEAGAQQFF.

The gene calls are TRBV11-2 and TRBJ2-2; possible D gene TRBD2, 7 bases. Germline CDR1 SGHAT, CDR2 FQNNGV. The CDR3 runs to 19 residues. Between the trimmed V and J ends, which lost 2 bases and 8 bases, there was a span of 27 bases. In nucleotides, the CDR3 is TGTGCCAGCAGCTTAAGGGGGGGAGTGGGGGCGACCCGTTGGGGGGAGCTGTTTTTT. As protein: CASSLRGGVGATRWGELFF.

This clonotype was seen a few times. The chain joins TRBV6-5 to TRBJ2-3, with a possible D match to TRBD2 (6 bases). The V and J ends lost 4 bases and 2 bases respectively, with 19 bases between them. The CDR3 loop spans 17 amino acids. CDR1 is MNHEY, CDR2 SVGAGI, per germline. The CDR3 region has the DNA TGTGCCAGCAGTTGGGGCCTGGGGAGGAGGGACACAGATACGCAGTATTTT. Protein: CASSWGLGRRDTDTQYF.

The CDR3: CASRRQSMNTEAFF. As DNA, the CDR3 is TGTGCCAGCAGGAGACAGAGCATGAACACTGAAGCTTTCTTT. The chain carries TRBV6-1 and TRBJ1-1; possibly TRBD1 for D (5 bases). The CDR3 consists of 14 residues. Germline V gene data show CDR1 as MNHNS and CDR2 as SASEGT. With 6 bases removed from V and 0 bases from J, the gap between germline ends came to 11 bases.

This clonotype has at least ten counts. This chain uses TRBV7-2 with TRBJ2-2, with D possibly being TRBD2 (6 bases). The V end was cut by 3 bases, the J end by 4 bases, with 12 bases between. CDR3 length: 15 amino acids. CDR1 SGHTA and CDR2 FQGNSA come from the germline V gene. The CDR3 loop reads CASSLIAGRTGELFF. The CDR3 coding sequence is TGTGCCAGCAGCTTGATTGCGGGACGCACCGGGGAGCTGTTTTTT.

The rearrangement uses TRBV7-8 and TRBJ2-3, with TRBD2 identical over 12 bases. There are 18 residues in the CDR3. Losses at the gene ends were 4 bases for V and 4 bases for J; bases not matched to a gene: 12. Germline V lookup: CDR1 SGHVS, CDR2 FQNEAQ. The CDR3 DNA is TGTGCCAGCAGCTCCAAGTTCGCGACTAGCGGGAGCCCAGATACGCAGTATTTT. Protein: CASSSKFATSGSPDTQYF.

This clonotype turned up a few times. This rearrangement joins TRBV7-9 to TRBJ2-7; TRBD2 aligns across 11 bases. After removal of 1 base from V and 3 bases from J, the junction contained 5 bases not matched to a gene. Germline CDR1 reads SEHNR; CDR2 reads FQNEAQ (reference sequence). This CDR3 is 16 amino acids long. CDR3 residues: CASSLDLAGGIYEQYF. The CDR3 coding sequence is TGTGCCAGCAGCTTAGACCTAGCGGGAGGTATCTACGAGCAGTACTTC.